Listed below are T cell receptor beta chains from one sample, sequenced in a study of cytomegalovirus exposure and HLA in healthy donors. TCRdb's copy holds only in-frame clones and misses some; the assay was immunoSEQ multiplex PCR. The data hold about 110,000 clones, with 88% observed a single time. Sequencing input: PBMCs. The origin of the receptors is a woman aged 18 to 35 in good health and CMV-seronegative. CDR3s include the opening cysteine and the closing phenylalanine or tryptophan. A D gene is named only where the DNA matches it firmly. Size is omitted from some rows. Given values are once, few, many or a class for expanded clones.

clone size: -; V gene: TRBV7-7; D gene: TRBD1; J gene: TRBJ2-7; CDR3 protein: CATGPQGFGYEQYF; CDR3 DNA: TGTGCCACCGGCCCACAGGGGTTTGGTTACGAGCAGTACTTC
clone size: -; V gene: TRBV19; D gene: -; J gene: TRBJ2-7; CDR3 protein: CASSATGTGRYEQYF; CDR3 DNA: TGTGCCAGTAGTGCCACCGGGACTGGGCGCTACGAGCAGTACTTC
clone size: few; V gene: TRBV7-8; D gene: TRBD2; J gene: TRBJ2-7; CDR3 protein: CASSFKGGPFYEQYF; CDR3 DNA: TGTGCCAGCAGCTTTAAGGGAGGGCCCTTCTACGAGCAGTACTTC
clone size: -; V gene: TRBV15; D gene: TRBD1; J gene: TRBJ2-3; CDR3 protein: CATSRGIRDRLTDTQYF; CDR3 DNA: TGTGCCACCAGCAGAGGGATCCGGGACAGGTTAACAGATACGCAGTATTTT
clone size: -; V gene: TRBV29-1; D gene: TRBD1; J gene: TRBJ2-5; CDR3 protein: CSVELPDRPQETQYF; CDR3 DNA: TGCAGCGTTGAACTGCCGGACAGGCCCCAAGAGACCCAGTACTTC
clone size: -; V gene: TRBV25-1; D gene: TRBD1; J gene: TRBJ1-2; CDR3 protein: CASSWGTGRSGYTF; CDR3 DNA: TGTGCCAGCAGTTGGGGGACAGGCAGATCTGGCTACACCTTC
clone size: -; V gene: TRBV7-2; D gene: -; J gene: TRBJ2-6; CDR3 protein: CASSYHGANVLTF; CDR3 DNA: TGTGCCAGCAGCTATCATGGGGCCAACGTCCTGACTTTC
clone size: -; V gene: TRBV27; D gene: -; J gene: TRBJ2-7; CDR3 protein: CASSASEAEYEQYF; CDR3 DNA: TGTGCCAGCAGTGCCTCGGAGGCTGAATACGAGCAGTACTTC
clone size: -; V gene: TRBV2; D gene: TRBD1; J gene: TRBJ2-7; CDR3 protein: CASSKQGPDYEQYF; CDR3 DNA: TGTGCCAGCAGCAAACAGGGGCCCGACTACGAGCAGTACTTC
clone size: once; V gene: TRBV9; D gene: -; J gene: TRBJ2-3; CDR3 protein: CASSVAASSTDTQYF; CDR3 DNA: TGTGCCAGCAGCGTGGCCGCCTCTAGCACAGATACGCAGTATTTT
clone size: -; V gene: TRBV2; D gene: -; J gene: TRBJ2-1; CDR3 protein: CASTEEGSQGNEQFF; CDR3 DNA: TGTGCCAGCACTGAAGAGGGCAGTCAGGGCAATGAGCAGTTCTTC
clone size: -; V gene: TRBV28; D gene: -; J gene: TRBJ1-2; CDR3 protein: CASRNPQGYDLYGYTF; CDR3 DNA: TGTGCCAGCAGGAACCCACAGGGATACGACCTCTATGGCTACACCTTC
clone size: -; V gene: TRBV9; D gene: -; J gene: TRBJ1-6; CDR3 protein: CASSVSPAGSPLHF; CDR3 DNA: TGTGCCAGCAGCGTCTCACCGGCGGGGTCACCCCTCCACTTT
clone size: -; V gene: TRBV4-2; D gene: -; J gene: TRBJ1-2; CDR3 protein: CASSQDAPTQGGYTF; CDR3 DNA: TGTGCCAGCAGCCAAGATGCGCCTACCCAGGGAGGCTACACCTTC
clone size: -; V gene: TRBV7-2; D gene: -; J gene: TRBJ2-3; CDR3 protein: CASSLTGTQYF; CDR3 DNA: TGTGCCAGCAGCTTAACGGGTACGCAGTATTTT
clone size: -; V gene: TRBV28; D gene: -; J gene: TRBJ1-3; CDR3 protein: CATLRVSGNTIYF; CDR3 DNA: TGTGCCACCCTTCGGGTATCTGGAAACACCATATATTTT
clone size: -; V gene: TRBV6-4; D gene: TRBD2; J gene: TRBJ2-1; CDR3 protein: CASAREGGDEQFF; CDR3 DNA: TGTGCCAGCGCCCGGGAGGGGGGGGATGAGCAGTTCTTC
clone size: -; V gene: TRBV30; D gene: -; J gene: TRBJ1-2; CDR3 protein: CAWSVAGPKSYGYTF; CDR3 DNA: TGTGCCTGGAGTGTAGCGGGGCCAAAAAGCTATGGCTACACCTTC
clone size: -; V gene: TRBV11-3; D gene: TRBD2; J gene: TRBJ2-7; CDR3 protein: CASSLGGLAGGPLDEQYF; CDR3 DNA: TGTGCCAGCAGCTTAGGGGGACTAGCGGGAGGGCCTTTGGACGAGCAGTACTTC
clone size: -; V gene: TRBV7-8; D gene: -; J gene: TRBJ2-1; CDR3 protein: CASSLDWASYNEQFF; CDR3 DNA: TGTGCCAGCAGCTTGGACTGGGCCTCCTACAATGAGCAGTTCTTC
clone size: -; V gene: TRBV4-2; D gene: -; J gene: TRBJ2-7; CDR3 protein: CASSQDRQNYEQYF; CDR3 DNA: TGTGCCAGCAGCCAAGATCGACAGAACTACGAGCAGTACTTC
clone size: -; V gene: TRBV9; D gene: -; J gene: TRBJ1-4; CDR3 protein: CASSPLGGRSGEKLFF; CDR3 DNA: TGTGCCAGCAGCCCACTAGGGGGACGTTCTGGTGAAAAACTGTTTTTT
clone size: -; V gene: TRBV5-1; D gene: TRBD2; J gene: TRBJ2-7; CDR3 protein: CASSSTSGSSYEQYF; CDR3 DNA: TGCGCCAGCAGCTCAACTAGCGGTAGCTCCTACGAGCAGTACTTC
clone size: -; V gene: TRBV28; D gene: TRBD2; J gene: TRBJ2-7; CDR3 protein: CASSSAGGFSYEQYF; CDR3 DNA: TGTGCCAGCAGTTCAGCGGGGGGGTTCTCCTACGAGCAGTACTTC
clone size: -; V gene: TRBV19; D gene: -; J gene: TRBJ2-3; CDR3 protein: CASISNGRDTDTQYF; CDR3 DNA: TGTGCCAGTATCTCCAACGGGCGGGACACAGATACGCAGTATTTT
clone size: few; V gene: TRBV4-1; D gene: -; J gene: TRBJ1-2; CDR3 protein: CASSGYGAVTF; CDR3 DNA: TGCGCCAGCAGCGGGTACGGAGCGGTCACCTTC
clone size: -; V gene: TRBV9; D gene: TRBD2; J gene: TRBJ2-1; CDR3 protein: CASSVELGGGPYNEQFF; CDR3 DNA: TGTGCCAGCAGCGTCGAGTTGGGCGGGGGGCCATACAATGAGCAGTTCTTC
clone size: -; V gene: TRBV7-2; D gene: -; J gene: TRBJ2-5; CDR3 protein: CASSRSGVKETQYF; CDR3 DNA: TGTGCCAGCAGCCGATCAGGGGTTAAGGAGACCCAGTACTTC
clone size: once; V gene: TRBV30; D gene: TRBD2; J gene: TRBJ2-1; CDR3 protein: CAWSSPGLAVDEQFF; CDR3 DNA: TGTGCCTGGAGTTCTCCGGGACTAGCGGTCGATGAGCAGTTCTTC
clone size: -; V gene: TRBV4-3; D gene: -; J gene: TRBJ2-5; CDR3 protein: CASSPGGQGGGETQYF; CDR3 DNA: TGCGCCAGCAGCCCCGGAGGACAGGGAGGGGGGGAGACCCAGTACTTC
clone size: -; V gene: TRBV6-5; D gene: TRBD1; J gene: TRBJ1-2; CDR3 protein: CASSTGTGYGYTF; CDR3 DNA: TGTGCCAGCAGTACGGGGACAGGGTATGGCTACACCTTC
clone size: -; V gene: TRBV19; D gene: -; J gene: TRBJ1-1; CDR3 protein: CASGSQGGMNTEAFF; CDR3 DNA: TGTGCCAGTGGATCACAGGGCGGAATGAACACTGAAGCTTTCTTT
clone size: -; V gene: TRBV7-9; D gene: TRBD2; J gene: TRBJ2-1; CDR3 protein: CASTSGLAYNEQFF; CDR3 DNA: TGTGCCAGCACCTCGGGACTAGCCTACAATGAGCAGTTCTTC
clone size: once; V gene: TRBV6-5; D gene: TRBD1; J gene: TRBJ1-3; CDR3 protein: CASSYDRVSGNTIYF; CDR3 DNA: TGTGCCAGCAGTTACGACAGGGTTTCTGGAAACACCATATATTTT
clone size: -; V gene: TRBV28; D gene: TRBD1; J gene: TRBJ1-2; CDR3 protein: CASSGTGYGYTF; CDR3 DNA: TGTGCCAGCAGTGGGACAGGGTATGGCTACACCTTC
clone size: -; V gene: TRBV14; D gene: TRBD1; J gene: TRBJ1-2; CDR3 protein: CASSHQGGVSGYTF; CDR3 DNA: TGTGCCAGCAGCCATCAAGGGGGCGTAAGTGGCTACACCTTC
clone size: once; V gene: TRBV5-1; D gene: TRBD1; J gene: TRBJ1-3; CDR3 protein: CASSRDSSGNTIYF; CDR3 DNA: TGCGCCAGCAGTCGGGACAGCTCTGGAAACACCATATATTTT
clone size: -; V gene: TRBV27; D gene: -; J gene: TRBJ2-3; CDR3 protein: CASPSLASTSTDTQYF; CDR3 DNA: TGTGCCAGCCCCTCTTTAGCGTCGACTAGCACAGATACGCAGTATTTT
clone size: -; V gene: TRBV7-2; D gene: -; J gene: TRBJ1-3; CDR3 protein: CASSLTGTGNTIYF; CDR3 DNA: TGTGCCAGCAGTCTTACCGGGACAGGAAACACCATATATTTT
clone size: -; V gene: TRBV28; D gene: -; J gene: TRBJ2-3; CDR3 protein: CASRPGSGGTDTQYF; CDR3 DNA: TGTGCCAGCAGGCCGGGGAGTGGTGGCACAGATACGCAGTATTTT
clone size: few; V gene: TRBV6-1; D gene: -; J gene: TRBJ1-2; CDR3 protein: CASSPMRGSGYTF; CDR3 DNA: TGTGCCAGCAGTCCGATGAGAGGGTCCGGCTACACCTTC
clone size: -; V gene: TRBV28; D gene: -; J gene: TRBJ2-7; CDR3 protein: CASSLWPGTFEQYF; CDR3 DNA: TGTGCCAGCAGTTTATGGCCAGGGACTTTTGAGCAGTACTTC
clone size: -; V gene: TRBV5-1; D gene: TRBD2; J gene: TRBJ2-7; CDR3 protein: CASSLTSGYEQYF; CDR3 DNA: TGCGCCAGCAGCTTGACTAGCGGTTACGAGCAGTACTTC
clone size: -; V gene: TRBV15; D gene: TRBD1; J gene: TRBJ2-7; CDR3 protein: CATSRAQGGQGHEQYF; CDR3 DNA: TGTGCCACCAGCAGGGCACAGGGGGGCCAGGGCCACGAGCAGTACTTC
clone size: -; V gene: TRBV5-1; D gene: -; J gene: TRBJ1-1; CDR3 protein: CASSLESWYSYEAFF; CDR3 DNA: TGCGCCAGCAGCTTGGAGAGCTGGTACAGCTATGAAGCTTTCTTT
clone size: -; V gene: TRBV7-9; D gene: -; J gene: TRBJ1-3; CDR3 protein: CASSLRVTSGNTIYF; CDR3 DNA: TGTGCCAGCAGCCTACGAGTAACCTCTGGAAACACCATATATTTT
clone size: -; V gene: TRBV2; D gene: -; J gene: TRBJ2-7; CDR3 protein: CASRPGDRYEQYF; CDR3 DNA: TGTGCCAGCCGCCCGGGGGACCGCTACGAGCAGTACTTC
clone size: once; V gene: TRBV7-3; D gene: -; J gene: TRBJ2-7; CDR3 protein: CASSPGHLYEQYF; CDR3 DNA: TGTGCCAGCAGCCCGGGACACCTCTACGAGCAGTACTTC
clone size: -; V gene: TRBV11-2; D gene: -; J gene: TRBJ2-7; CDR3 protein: CASSLGATYEQYF; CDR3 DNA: TGTGCCAGCAGCTTAGGAGCCACCTACGAGCAGTACTTC
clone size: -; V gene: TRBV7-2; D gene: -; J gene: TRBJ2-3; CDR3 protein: CASSQSTDTQYF; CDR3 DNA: TGTGCCAGCAGTCAGTCCACAGATACGCAGTATTTT
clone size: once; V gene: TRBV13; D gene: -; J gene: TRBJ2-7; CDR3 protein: CASSLGRSEQYF; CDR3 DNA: TGTGCCAGCAGCTTAGGCCGCAGCGAGCAGTACTTC
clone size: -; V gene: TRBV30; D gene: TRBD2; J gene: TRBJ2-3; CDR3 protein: CAWDLLATSTDTQYF; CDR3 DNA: TGTGCCTGGGACTTACTAGCGACTAGCACAGATACGCAGTATTTT
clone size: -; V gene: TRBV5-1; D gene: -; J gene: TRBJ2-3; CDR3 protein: CASSPPNPSGTDTQYF; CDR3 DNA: TGCGCCAGCAGCCCCCCCAACCCTAGCGGCACAGATACGCAGTATTTT
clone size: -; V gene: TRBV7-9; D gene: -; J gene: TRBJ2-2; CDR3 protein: CASSQGLNRRDTGELFF; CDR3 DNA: TGTGCCAGCAGCCAGGGGCTAAACAGGCGGGACACCGGGGAGCTGTTTTTT
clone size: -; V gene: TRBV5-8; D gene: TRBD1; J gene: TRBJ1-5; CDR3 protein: CASSLRTGPSNQPQHF; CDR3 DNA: TGTGCCAGCAGCTTGAGGACAGGCCCTAGCAATCAGCCCCAGCATTTT
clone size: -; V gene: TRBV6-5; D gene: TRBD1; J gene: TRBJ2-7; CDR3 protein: CASSYSTGRYEQYF; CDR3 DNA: TGTGCCAGCAGTTACTCGACAGGGCGCTACGAGCAGTACTTC
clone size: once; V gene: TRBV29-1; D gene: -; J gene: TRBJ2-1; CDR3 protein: CSVIILLVSEQFF; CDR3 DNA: TGCAGCGTTATTATCCTACTAGTCAGTGAGCAGTTCTTC
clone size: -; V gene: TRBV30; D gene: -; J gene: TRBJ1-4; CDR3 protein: CACSLAGVDEKLFF; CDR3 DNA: TGTGCCTGTTCCCTGGCGGGGGTGGATGAAAAACTGTTTTTT
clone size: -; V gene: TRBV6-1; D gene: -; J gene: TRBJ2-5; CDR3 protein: CASSEAPRPGETQYF; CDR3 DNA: TGTGCCAGCAGTGAAGCCCCCCGACCGGGGGAGACCCAGTACTTC
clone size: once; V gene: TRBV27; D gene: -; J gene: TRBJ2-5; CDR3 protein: CASSSPGQPSQETQYF; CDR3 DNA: TGTGCCAGCAGTTCCCCCGGACAGCCTTCCCAAGAGACCCAGTACTTC